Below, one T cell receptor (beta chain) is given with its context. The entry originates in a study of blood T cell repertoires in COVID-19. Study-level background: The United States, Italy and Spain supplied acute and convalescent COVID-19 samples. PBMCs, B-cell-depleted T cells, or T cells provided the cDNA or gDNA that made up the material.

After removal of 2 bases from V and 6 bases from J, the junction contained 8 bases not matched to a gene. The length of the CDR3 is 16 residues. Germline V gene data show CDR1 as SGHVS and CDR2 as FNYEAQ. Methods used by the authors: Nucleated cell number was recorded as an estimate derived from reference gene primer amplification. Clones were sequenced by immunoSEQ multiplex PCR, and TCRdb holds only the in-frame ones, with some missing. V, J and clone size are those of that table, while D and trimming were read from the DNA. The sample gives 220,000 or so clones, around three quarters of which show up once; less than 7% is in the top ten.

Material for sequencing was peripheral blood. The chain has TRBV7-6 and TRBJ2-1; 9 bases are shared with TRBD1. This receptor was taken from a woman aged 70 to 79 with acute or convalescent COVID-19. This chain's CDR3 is CASSLYRGPSGNEQFF. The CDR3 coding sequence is TGTGCCAGCAGCTTATACAGGGGGCCCTCCGGCAATGAGCAGTTCTTC.